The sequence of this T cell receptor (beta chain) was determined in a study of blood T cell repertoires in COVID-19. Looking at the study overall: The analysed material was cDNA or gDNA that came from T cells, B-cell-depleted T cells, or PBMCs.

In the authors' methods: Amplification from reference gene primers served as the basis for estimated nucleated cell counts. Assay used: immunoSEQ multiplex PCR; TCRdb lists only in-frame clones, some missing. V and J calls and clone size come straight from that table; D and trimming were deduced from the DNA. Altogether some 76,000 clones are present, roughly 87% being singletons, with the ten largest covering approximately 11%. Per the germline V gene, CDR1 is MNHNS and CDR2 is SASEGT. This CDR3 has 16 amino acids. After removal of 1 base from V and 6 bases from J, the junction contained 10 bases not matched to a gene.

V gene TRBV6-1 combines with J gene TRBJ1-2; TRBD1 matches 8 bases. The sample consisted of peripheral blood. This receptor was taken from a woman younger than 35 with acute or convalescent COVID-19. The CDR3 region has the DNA TGTGCCAGCAGTGAAGACGCGGGGCAGGGGGCGAATGGCTACACCTTC. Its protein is CASSEDAGQGANGYTF.